A single sample gave rise to the 27 T cell receptor beta chains below, sequenced in a study of blood T cell repertoires in COVID-19. Libraries were prepared by immunoSEQ multiplex PCR; TCRdb keeps only in-frame clonotypes and omits some of them. The data show around 150,000 clones, 60% to 80% seen once. The sample was peripheral blood. The receptors originated from a woman between 50 and 59 years old with active or convalescent COVID-19.

This CDR3 is CASNGQGVHNEQFF. In DNA form, the CDR3 reads TGTGCCAGCAACGGACAGGGGGTTCACAATGAGCAGTTCTTC. The chain couples TRBV28 to TRBJ2-1; 10 positions match TRBD1. The CDR3 length is 14 residues. V lost 7 bases and J lost 5; bases outside the gene matches: 5. Germline V lookup: CDR1 MDHEN, CDR2 SYDVKM. Drawing the rest from reference TRBV28 and TRBJ2-1, the complete variable domain is DVKVTQSSRYLVKRTGEKVFLECVQDMDHENMFWYRQDPGLGLRLIYFSYDVKMKEKGDIPEGYSVSREKKERFSLILESASTNQTSMYLCASNGQGVHNEQFFGPGTRLTVL.

V is TRBV28 and J is TRBJ1-1; no reliable D call. CDR3 length: 12 residues. CDR1 and CDR2 from the germline V gene are MDHEN and SYDVKM. V lost 7 bases and J 5 bases, leaving 11 bases between the germline ends. The CDR3 loop is CASTYGRTEAFF. The CDR3 nucleotides read TGTGCCAGCACCTACGGTCGGACTGAAGCTTTCTTT.

The genes are TRBV7-6 and TRBJ2-7; D ambiguous. V gave up 0 bases and J gave up 1 base, with 13 bases separating them. Germline CDR1 SGHVS, CDR2 FNYEAQ. The CDR3 runs 16 residues. For the CDR3, the DNA is TGTGCCAGCAGCTTAGCGAGGCAGAGCCCATCCTACGAGCAGTACTTC. Translation: CASSLARQSPSYEQYF.

The CDR3 nucleotides read TGTGCCAGCACGCGGGATGTGGCGGGTAACTATGGCTACACCTTC. It specifies CASTRDVAGNYGYTF. The chain links TRBV5-6 to TRBJ1-2; D remains ambiguous. The CDR3 is 15 residues long. Germline CDR1 SGHDT, CDR2 YYEEEE. V lost 6 bases and J lost 1, with 16 bases in between.

This sequence joins TRBV6-2 or TRBV6-3 and TRBJ2-7, with 12 bases aligning to TRBD2. Germline CDR1 is MNHEY and CDR2 is SVGEGT. CDR3 length equals 15 residues. After removal of 5 bases from V and 6 bases from J, the junction contained 8 bases not matched to a gene. This CDR3 is CASSLALAGGGEQYF. In DNA, the CDR3 is TGTGCCAGCAGTCTCGCACTAGCGGGAGGCGGCGAGCAGTACTTC.

This clone was seen only once. J is TRBJ1-1 and V is TRBV7-3; D gene unclear. CDR1 is SGHTA and CDR2 is FQGTGA in the germline V gene. The V gene lost 2 bases and the J gene lost 0 bases, with 4 bases spanning the gap. This CDR3 region has 13 residues. The CDR3 sequence: CASSLSLNTEAFF. Written as DNA, the CDR3 is TGTGCCAGCAGCTTATCCTTGAACACTGAAGCTTTCTTT. The full variable domain, with the rest looked up from reference TRBV7-3 and TRBJ1-1, is GAGVSQTPSNKVTEKGKYVELRCDPISGHTALYWYRQSLGQGPEFLIYFQGTGAADDSGLPNDRFFAVRPEGSVSTLKIQRTERGDSAVYLCASSLSLNTEAFFGQGTRLTVV.

This clone appeared once. This chain joins TRBV2 and TRBJ2-6; D remains unclear. V lost 7 bases and J 4 bases, leaving 11 bases between the germline ends. The germline gives CDR1 SNHLY, CDR2 FYNNEI. CDR3 length equals 14 residues. Here the CDR3 reads CASNSGSGANVLTF. CDR3 bases: TGTGCCAGCAACTCCGGGTCCGGGGCCAACGTCCTGACTTTC.

The chain joins TRBV28 to TRBJ1-1; no reliable D call. Germline values: CDR1 MDHEN, CDR2 SYDVKM. The V and J ends lost 6 bases and 1 base respectively, with 12 bases between them. CDR3 length: 14 residues. The CDR3 DNA follows: TGTGCCAGCAGCCTGGACTCCTCGAACACTGAAGCTTTCTTT. Protein: CASSLDSSNTEAFF.

CDR3 in amino acids: CASSPSGSNQPQHF. CDR3 DNA sequence: TGTGCCAGCAGCCCCTCAGGGAGCAATCAGCCCCAGCATTTT. The genes are TRBV7-3 and TRBJ1-5; D is perhaps TRBD1 (5 bases). The CDR3 contains 14 residues. V was pared by 5 bases and J by 1 base, with 9 bases between. Germline CDR1 SGHTA, CDR2 FQGTGA.

A few counts support this clone. V and J are TRBV5-4 and TRBJ1-6; 9 nucleotides match TRBD1. Per the germline V gene, CDR1 is SGHNT and CDR2 is YYREEE (reference sequence). CDR3 size: 15 residues. After removal of 0 bases from V and 9 bases from J, the junction contained 4 bases not matched to a gene. CDR3 sequence: CASSLAGTGRSPLHF. In nucleotides, the CDR3 is TGTGCCAGCAGCTTGGCGGGGACAGGGCGTTCACCCCTCCACTTT.

The CDR3 bases are TGTGCCTGGAGTCGGGGGGGCGGGGAGCAGTTCTTC. It codes for CAWSRGGGEQFF. The chain has TRBV30 and TRBJ2-1, with 8 bases aligning to TRBD2. This CDR3 is 12 amino acids long. V gave up 2 bases and J gave up 10 bases; unmatched junction bases: 4. From germline, CDR1 is GTSNPN and CDR2 SVGIG (reference sequence).

CDR3 loop: CASKIAGGNNEQFF. CDR3 nucleotides: TGTGCCAGCAAAATAGCGGGGGGTAACAATGAGCAGTTCTTC. The V gene is TRBV11-2, the J gene TRBJ2-1, with 10 nucleotides matching TRBD2. CDR1 is SGHAT, CDR2 FQNNGV, per germline. There are 14 residues in the CDR3. The V segment lost 7 bases and the J segment 5 bases; nucleotides outside the gene matches: 5.

This clone showed up just once. This rearrangement joins TRBV6-5 to TRBJ2-7; D is unclear. The CDR3 covers 13 residues. Germline CDR1 reads MNHEY; CDR2 reads SVGAGI. With 6 bases removed from V and 7 bases from J, the gap between germline ends came to 16 bases. CDR3 sequence reads: CASRTTQEREQYF. CDR3 nucleotides: TGTGCCAGCAGAACTACCCAAGAACGGGAGCAGTACTTC.

A remark on this clone: Other DNA sequences in this specimen translate into the identical CDR3. The chain recombines TRBV12-3 or TRBV12-4 with TRBJ1-1, with unresolved D. The CDR3 totals 13 residues. V lost 8 bases to trimming and J lost 1 base, with 11 bases between them. CDR3: CASSFRRNTEAFF. The CDR3 coding sequence is TGTGCCAGCTCGTTTCGCAGGAACACTGAAGCTTTCTTT.

The rearrangement links TRBV6-2 or TRBV6-3 to TRBJ1-2, with D unclear. The CDR3 extends over 13 amino acids. Trimming took off 4 bases at V and 7 bases at J, with 13 bases between the two ends. The germline V gene has CDR1 MNHEY and CDR2 SVGEGT. CDR3 region: CASSLSGPGGYTF. The CDR3 DNA follows: TGTGCCAGCAGTTTAAGTGGTCCCGGTGGCTACACCTTC.

This chain connects TRBV28 to TRBJ2-2, with 11 bases identical to TRBD2. The CDR3 consists of 17 residues. CDR1 and CDR2 from the germline V gene are MDHEN and SYDVKM. V gave up 3 bases and J gave up 6 bases; unmatched junction bases: 9. The CDR3 DNA is TGTGCCAGCAGTTTTCGTAGCGGGAGGGCCGGGTCCGGGGAGCTGTTTTTT. It encodes CASSFRSGRAGSGELFF.

In DNA form, the CDR3 reads TGCGCCAGCAGCCAAGATCGGCTAGCGGTGGGCCCAGATACGCAGTATTTT. This encodes CASSQDRLAVGPDTQYF. V usage is TRBV4-1 and J usage is TRBJ2-3, with TRBD2 identical over 7 bases. Germline CDR1 MGHRA, CDR2 YSYEKL. The CDR3 runs to 17 residues. The trim removed 0 bases at V and 4 bases at J, leaving 10 bases unmatched.

The chain recombines TRBV9 with TRBJ1-4, with D perhaps TRBD1 (6 bases). The germline V gene encodes CDR1 SGDLS and CDR2 YYNGEE. This CDR3 is 13 amino acids long. V was trimmed by 3 bases and J by 7 bases, leaving 10 bases between them. CDR3 in amino acids: CASSAGTLEKLFF. The CDR3 nucleotides read TGTGCCAGCAGCGCCGGGACACTTGAAAAACTGTTTTTT.

This chain links TRBV3-1 (or the pseudogene TRBV3-2) with TRBJ2-2, with 10 bases that match TRBD1. With 4 bases clipped from V and 7 bases from J, the junction kept 6 bases outside the gene matches. CDR1 and CDR2 (germline): LGHDT, YNNKEL (reference sequence). The CDR3 length is 15 residues. CDR3: CASSLGDRGYGELFF. CDR3 bases: TGTGCCAGCAGCCTGGGGGACAGGGGTTACGGGGAGCTGTTTTTT.

This chain uses TRBV30 with TRBJ2-6, with D maybe TRBD1 (5 bases). The V end lost 5 bases, the J end lost 0 bases, and 5 bases lay between the germline ends. CDR3 length equals 13 residues. Germline CDR1 is GTSNPN and CDR2 is SVGIG (reference sequence). CDR3 DNA sequence: TGTGCCTGGGACAGCTCTGGGGCCAACGTCCTGACTTTC. Residues: CAWDSSGANVLTF.

The chain combines TRBV4-3 with TRBJ2-1; TRBD1 agrees at 7 bases. The CDR3 totals 14 residues. CDR1 and CDR2 (germline): LGHNA, YSLEER. The J segment lost 6 bases and the V segment lost 1 base, leaving 3 bases of the junction unmatched. The CDR3 bases are TGCGCCAGCAGCCAAGCGGACAGGCGCAATGAGCAGTTCTTC. This gives the protein CASSQADRRNEQFF.

The genes are TRBV14 and TRBJ1-2; possible D gene TRBD1, 6 bases. The CDR3 consists of 14 residues. Trimming cost V 6 bases and J 2 bases, with 13 bases left between them. The V gene's germline CDR1 is SGHDN and CDR2 FVKESK. The CDR3 DNA sequence: TGTGCCAGCAGGCGGACAGCATCCAACTATGGCTACACCTTC. Residues: CASRRTASNYGYTF.

This chain joins TRBV7-2 and TRBJ1-2; 12 bases fit TRBD1. The CDR3 is made up of 15 amino acids. With 0 bases clipped from V and 6 bases from J, the junction kept 2 bases outside the gene matches. Germline CDR1 is SGHTA and CDR2 is FQGNSA. The CDR3 sequence is CASSLAGTGGHGYTF. The CDR3 DNA reads as TGTGCCAGCAGCTTAGCCGGGACAGGGGGCCATGGCTACACCTTC.

This CDR3 is CASSQNQGAAGNTIYF. The CDR3 DNA reads TGTGCCAGCAGCCAAAATCAGGGGGCTGCTGGAAACACCATATATTTT. This chain links TRBV2 with TRBJ1-3; 8 nucleotides line up with TRBD1. Trimming cost V 6 bases and J 2 bases; bases outside gene matches: 9. The CDR3 runs 16 residues. Germline CDR1 SNHLY, CDR2 FYNNEI.

This clone was seen a few times. The chain employs TRBV7-2 and TRBJ1-2; D remains ambiguous. CDR1 and CDR2 (germline): SGHTA, FQGNSA. V lost 2 bases and J 3 bases, leaving 10 bases between the germline ends. The CDR3 is made up of 14 amino acids. CDR3 DNA: TGTGCCAGCAGCTTAATGGGCCGAGACTATGGCTACACCTTC. It specifies CASSLMGRDYGYTF.

The gene calls are TRBV10-2 and TRBJ2-1; D gene unclear. Germline CDR1 and CDR2: WSHSY and SAAADI. This CDR3 contains 13 residues. The V end lost 6 bases, the J end lost 0 bases, and 6 bases lay between the germline ends. The CDR3 sequence: CASRSSSYNEQFF. In DNA, the CDR3 is TGCGCCAGCAGAAGTAGCTCCTACAATGAGCAGTTCTTC.

V and J are TRBV12-5 and TRBJ2-1; 12 bases align to TRBD2. Germline V lookup: CDR1 LGHNT, CDR2 FRNRAP. This CDR3 contains 16 residues. Trimming at V came to 5 bases and at J to 6 bases, leaving 8 bases not matched to a gene. DNA for the CDR3: TGTGCTAGTGGTGGCACCACTAGCGGGGGGCCCAATGAGCAGTTCTTC. Encoded protein: CASGGTTSGGPNEQFF.